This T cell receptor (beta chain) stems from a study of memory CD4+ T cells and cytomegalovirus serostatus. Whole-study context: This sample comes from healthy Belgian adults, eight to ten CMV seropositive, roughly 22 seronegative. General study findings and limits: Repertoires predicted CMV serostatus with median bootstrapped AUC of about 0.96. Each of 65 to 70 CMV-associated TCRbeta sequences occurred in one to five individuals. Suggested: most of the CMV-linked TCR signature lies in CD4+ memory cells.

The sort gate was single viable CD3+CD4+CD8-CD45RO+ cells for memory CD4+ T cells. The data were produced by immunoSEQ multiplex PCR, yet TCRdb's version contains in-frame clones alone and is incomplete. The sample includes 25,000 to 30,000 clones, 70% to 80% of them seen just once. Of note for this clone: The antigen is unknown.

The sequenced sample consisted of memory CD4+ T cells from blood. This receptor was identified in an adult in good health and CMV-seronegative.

The CDR3 spells CASSGNRDTEAFF. CDR3 nucleotides: TGTGCCAGCAGTGGCAATCGGGACACTGAAGCTTTCTTT. The chain is built from TRBV6-1 and TRBJ1-1; D is unclear. The CDR3 is made up of 13 amino acids. Germline V gene lookup returns CDR1 MNHNS and CDR2 SASEGT. V was clipped by 4 bases and J by 3 bases, with 9 bases between them.